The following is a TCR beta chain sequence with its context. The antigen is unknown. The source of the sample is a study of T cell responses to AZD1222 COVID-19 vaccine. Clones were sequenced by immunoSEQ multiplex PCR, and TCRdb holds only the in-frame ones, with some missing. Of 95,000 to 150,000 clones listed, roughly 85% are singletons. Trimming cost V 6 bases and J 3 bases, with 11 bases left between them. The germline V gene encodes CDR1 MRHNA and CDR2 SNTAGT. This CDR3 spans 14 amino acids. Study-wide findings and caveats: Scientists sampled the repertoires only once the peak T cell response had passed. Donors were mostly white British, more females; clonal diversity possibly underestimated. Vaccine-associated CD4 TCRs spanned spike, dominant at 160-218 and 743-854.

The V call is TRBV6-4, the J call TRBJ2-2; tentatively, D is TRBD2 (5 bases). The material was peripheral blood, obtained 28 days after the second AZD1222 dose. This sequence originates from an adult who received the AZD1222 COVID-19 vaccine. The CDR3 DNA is TGTGCCAGCAGCCTCTCGAGGGACACCGGGGAGCTGTTTTTT. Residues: CASSLSRDTGELFF.